The T cell receptor (beta chain) under discussion was sequenced for a study of siplizumab effects on memory and regulatory T cells. In this sample, this clone turned up once. Its antigen remains unknown. General study results and limits: Naive-or-memory phenotypes were unassignable for roughly 75-96% of proliferating CD4+ or CD8+ clones.

The study assayed 100,000 or so TCR templates per sample. Assay used: immunoSEQ multiplex PCR; TCRdb lists only in-frame clones, some missing. Of 95,000 to 100,000 clones listed, roughly 91% are singletons. Sequences were obtained from non-Treg CD4+ T cells sorted from blood. This clonotype was sampled from a human donor in good health.

The CDR3 sequence: CASSQTYTGELFF. The CDR3 DNA reads as TGTGCCAGCAGCCAAACTTACACCGGGGAGCTGTTTTTT. The chain has TRBV7-9 and TRBJ2-2; D ambiguous. From germline, CDR1 is SEHNR and CDR2 FQNEAQ (reference sequence). CDR3 length: 13 residues. Trimming cost V 5 bases and J 3 bases, with 7 bases left between them.